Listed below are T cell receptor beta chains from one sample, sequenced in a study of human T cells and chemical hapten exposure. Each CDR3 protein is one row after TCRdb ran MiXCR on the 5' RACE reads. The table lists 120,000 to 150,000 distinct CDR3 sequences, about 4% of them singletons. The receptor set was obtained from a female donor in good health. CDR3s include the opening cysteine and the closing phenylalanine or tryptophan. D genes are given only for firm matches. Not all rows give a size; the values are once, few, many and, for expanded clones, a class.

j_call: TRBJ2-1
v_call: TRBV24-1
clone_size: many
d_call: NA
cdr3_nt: TGTGCCACCAGTGATGCGTCAGCCAACCCTGACTACAATGAGCAGTTCTTC
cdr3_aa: CATSDASANPDYNEQFF

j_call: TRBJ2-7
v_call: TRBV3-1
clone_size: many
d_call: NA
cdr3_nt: TGTGCCAGCAGCGCCAGAGGGATTGTTTACGAGCAGTACTTC
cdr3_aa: CASSARGIVYEQYF

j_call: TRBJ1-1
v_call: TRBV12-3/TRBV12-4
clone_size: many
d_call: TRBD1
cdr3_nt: TGTGCCACCCGACCGGGACAGCTGAACACTGAAGCTTTCTTT
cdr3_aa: CATRPGQLNTEAFF

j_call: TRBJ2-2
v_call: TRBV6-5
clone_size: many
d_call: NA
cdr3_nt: TGTGCCAGCAGTTACCGCCGCCGGGGCCCCGCGAACACCGGGGAGCTGTTTTTT
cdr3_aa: CASSYRRRGPANTGELFF

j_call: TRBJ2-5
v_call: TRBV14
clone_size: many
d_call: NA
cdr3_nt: TGTGCCAGCAGCCAATTCCAGGGCCGCGAATGGGTAACAGACCAAGAGACCCAGTACTTC
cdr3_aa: CASSQFQGREWVTDQETQYF

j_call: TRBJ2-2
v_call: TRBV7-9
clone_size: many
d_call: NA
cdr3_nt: TGTGCCAGCAGCTTATTGTCGAGTACCGGGGAGCTGTTTTTT
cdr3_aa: CASSLLSSTGELFF

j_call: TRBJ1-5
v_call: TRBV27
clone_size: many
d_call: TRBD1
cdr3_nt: TGTGCCAGCAGCGATTCAACAGGGGCGTCCCAGCCCCAGCATTTT
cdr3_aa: CASSDSTGASQPQHF

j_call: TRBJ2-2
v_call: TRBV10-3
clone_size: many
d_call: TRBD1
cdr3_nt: TGTGCCATGGGGACAGGGTTTATCAGCGGGGAGCTGTTTTTT
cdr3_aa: CAMGTGFISGELFF

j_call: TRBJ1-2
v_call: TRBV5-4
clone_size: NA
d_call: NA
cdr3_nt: TGTGCCAGCAGCCGGGACCGGATTCGCTCCGAGTATGGCTACACCTTC
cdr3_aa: CASSRDRIRSEYGYTF

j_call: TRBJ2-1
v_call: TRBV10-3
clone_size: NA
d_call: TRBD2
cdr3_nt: TGTGCCATCTCCGTAGCGGGGGGACCTAGGGAGCAGTTCTTC
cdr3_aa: CAISVAGGPREQFF

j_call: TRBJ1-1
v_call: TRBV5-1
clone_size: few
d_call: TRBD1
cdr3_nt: TGCGCCAGCAGCCCCAGGACAGGAGTACCGATGAACACTGAAGCTTTCTTT
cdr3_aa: CASSPRTGVPMNTEAFF

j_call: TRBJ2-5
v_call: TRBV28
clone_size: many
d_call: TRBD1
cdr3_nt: TGTGCCAGCGGACAGGGGGGTGAGACCCAGTACTTC
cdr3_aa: CASGQGGETQYF

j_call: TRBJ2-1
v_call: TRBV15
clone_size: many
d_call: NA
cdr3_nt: TGTGCCACCAGCAGAACAGGACCTTATGAGCAGTTCTTC
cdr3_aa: CATSRTGPYEQFF

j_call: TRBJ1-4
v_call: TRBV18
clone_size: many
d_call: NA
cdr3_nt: TGTGCCAGCTCACCGCCCGGGACAAGTAATGAAAAACTGTTTTTT
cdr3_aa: CASSPPGTSNEKLFF

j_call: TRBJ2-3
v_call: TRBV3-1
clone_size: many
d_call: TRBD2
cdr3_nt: TGTGCCAGCAGCCTAACCCCGGGACTATCCCGGGATACGCAGTATTTT
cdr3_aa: CASSLTPGLSRDTQYF

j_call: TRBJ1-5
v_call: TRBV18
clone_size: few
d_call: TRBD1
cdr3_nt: TGTGCCAGCTCACGACAGGGCAAGGATCAGCCCCAGCATTTT
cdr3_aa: CASSRQGKDQPQHF

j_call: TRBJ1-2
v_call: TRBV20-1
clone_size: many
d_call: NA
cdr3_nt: TGCAGTGCTAGCGCGACAGTTAACTATGGCTACACCTTC
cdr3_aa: CSASATVNYGYTF

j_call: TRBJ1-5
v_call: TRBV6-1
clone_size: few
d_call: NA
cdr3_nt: TGTGCCAGCAGGGACCAATACGGCAATCAGCCCCAGCATTTT
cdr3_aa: CASRDQYGNQPQHF

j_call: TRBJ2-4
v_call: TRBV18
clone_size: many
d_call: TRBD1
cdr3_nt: TGTGCCAGCTCACCTAATGCAGAAGGGGGCTTGAGCAAAAACATTCAGTACTTC
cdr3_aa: CASSPNAEGGLSKNIQYF

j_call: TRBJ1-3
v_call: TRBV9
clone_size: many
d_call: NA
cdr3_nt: TGTGCCAGCAGCCCCCAACCGGGGACTGGAAACACCATATATTTT
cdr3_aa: CASSPQPGTGNTIYF

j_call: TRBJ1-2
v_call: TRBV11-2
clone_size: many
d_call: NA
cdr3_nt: TGTGCCAGCAGCCCCTTTCTCAGGGCCGACTATGGCTACACCTTC
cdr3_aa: CASSPFLRADYGYTF

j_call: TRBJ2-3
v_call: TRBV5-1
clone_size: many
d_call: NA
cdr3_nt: TGCGCCAGCAGCTTGGCCGCCAGAATCACAGATACGCAGTATTTT
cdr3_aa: CASSLAARITDTQYF

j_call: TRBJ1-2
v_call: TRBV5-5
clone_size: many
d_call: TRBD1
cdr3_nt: TGTGCCAGCAGTCGTGGACAGGGTAGTTATGGCTACACCTTC
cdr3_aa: CASSRGQGSYGYTF

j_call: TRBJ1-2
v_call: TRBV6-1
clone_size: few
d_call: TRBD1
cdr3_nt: TGTGCCAGCAGTCCCCCCGGACAGGAAGTCAGAGGCTACACCTTC
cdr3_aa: CASSPPGQEVRGYTF

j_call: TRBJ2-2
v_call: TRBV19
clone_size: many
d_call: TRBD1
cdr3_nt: TGTGCCAGTAGGGGGACAGGGAACACCGGGGAGCTGTTTTTT
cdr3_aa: CASRGTGNTGELFF

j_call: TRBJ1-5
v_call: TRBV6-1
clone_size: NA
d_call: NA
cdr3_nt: TGTGCCAGCAGAATATCAGGTGCCGGGAGGAATAGCAATCAGCCCCAGCATTTT
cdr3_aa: CASRISGAGRNSNQPQHF

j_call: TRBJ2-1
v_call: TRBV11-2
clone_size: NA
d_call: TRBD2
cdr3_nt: TGTGCCAGCAGACCGACAGCGGGGAACTACAATGAGCAGTTCTTC
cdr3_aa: CASRPTAGNYNEQFF

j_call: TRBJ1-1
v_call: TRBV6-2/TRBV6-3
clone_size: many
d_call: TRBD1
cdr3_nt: TGTGCCAGCAGTCCCCACTCCGGGACAGGGGACGGGAAAGAAGCTTTCTTT
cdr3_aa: CASSPHSGTGDGKEAFF

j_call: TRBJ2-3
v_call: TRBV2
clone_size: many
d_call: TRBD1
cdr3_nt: TGTGCCATGCCGGGACAGACTAGCACAGATACGCAGTATTTT
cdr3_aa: CAMPGQTSTDTQYF

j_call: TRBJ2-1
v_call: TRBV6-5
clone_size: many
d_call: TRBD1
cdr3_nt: TGTGCCAGCAGTTGGTCGACAGGGTGGGGTGATGAGCAGTTCTTC
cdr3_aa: CASSWSTGWGDEQFF

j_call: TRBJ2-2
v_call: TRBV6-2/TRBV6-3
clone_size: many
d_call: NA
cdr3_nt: TGTGCCAGCAGTTACTCGATCGGGAAAGCCCCTTCCACCGGGGAGCTGTTTTTT
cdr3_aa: CASSYSIGKAPSTGELFF

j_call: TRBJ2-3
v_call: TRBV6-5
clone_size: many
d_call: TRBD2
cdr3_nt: TGTGCCAGCAGCCACTTTGGGACTAGCGGGGGGTTCCTCCGGACAGATACGCAGTATTTT
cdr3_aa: CASSHFGTSGGFLRTDTQYF

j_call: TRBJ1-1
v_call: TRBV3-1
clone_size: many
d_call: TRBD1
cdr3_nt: TGTGCCAGCAGCTGGGGCGGGACAGGGAGCACTGAAGCTTTCTTT
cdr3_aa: CASSWGGTGSTEAFF

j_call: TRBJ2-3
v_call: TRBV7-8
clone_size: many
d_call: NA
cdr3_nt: TGTGCCAGCAGCACCCGGACAGGGAGGGGTACGCAGTATTTT
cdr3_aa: CASSTRTGRGTQYF

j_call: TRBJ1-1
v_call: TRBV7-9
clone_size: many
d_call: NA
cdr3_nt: TGTGCCAGCAGCTTAATGTCAGGTAATGAAGCTTTCTTT
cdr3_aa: CASSLMSGNEAFF

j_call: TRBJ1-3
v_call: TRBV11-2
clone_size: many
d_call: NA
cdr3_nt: TGTGCCAGCAGAACCCTGGGAGACCCAGCTTCTGGAAACACCATTTATTTT
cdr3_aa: CASRTLGDPASGNTIYF

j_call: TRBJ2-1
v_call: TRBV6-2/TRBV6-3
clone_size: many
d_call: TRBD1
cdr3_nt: TGTGCCAGCAGTTACGCTCTCAGGGGGCTGGGTGAGCAGTTCTTC
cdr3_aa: CASSYALRGLGEQFF

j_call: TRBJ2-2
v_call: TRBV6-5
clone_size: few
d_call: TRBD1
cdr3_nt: TGTGCCAGCAGTGAGACCTCCAGGGGGCCGAACACCGGGGAGCTGTTTTTT
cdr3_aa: CASSETSRGPNTGELFF

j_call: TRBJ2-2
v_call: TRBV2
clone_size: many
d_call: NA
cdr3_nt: TGTGCCAGCAGTGTTGATGAGGGGCCGAACACCGGGGAGCTGTTTTTT
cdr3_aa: CASSVDEGPNTGELFF

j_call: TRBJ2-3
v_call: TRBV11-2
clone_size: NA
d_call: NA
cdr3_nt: TGTGCCAGCAGCTTACTTCGGACGGTGACAGATACGCAGTATTTT
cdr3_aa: CASSLLRTVTDTQYF

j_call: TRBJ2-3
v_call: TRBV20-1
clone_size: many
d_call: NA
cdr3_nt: TGCAGTGCTCCCCGGCGGGGCGAAATTACGCAGTATTTT
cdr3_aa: CSAPRRGEITQYF

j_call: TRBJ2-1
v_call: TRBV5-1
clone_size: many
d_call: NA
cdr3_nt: TGCGCCAGCAGCTCCGGCCGGGCGGCCCCCGAGCAGTTCTTC
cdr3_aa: CASSSGRAAPEQFF

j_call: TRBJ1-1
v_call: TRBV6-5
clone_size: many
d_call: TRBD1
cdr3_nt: TGTGCCAGCAGGCGGACAGGGGAGGTGAACACTGAAGCTTTCTTT
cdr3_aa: CASRRTGEVNTEAFF

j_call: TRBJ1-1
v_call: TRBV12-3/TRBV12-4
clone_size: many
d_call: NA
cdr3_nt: TGTGCCAGCAGTTTAACAGGGCAAACTGAAGCTTTCTTT
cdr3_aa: CASSLTGQTEAFF

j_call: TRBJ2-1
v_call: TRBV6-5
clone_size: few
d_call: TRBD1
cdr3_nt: TGTGCCAGCAGTAGGGACAGCAAAGCCCACAATGAGCAGTTCTTC
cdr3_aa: CASSRDSKAHNEQFF

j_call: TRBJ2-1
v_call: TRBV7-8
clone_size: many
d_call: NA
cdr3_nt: TGTGCCAGCAGCTTAGAAGCAGGGGCAGACTACTCCTACAATGAGCAGTTCTTC
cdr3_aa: CASSLEAGADYSYNEQFF

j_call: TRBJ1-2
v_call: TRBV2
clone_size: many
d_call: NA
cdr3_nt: TGTGCCAGCAACCGGGTCGGCTATGGCTACACCTTC
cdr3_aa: CASNRVGYGYTF

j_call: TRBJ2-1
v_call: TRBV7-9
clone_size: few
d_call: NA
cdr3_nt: TGTGCCAGCAGCTCCGCGGGCGGCTACAATGAGCAGTTCTTC
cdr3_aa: CASSSAGGYNEQFF

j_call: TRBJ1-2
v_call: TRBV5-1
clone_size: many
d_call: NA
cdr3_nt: TGCGCCAGCAGCTTGGAAGGGGATGGCTACACCTTC
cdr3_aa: CASSLEGDGYTF

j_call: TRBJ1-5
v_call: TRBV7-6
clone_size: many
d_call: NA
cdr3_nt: TGTGCCAGCAGCTTCGGTGGGTCGGATCAGCCCCAGCATTTT
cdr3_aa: CASSFGGSDQPQHF

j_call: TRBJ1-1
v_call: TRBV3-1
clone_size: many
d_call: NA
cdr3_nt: TGTGCCAGCAGCCAAGCGTGGGGGCGCATGAACACTGAAGCTTTCTTT
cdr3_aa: CASSQAWGRMNTEAFF

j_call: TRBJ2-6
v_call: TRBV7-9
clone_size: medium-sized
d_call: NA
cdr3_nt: TGTGCCAGCAGCTCTGTTGAGGCCAACGTCCTGACTTTC
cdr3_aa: CASSSVEANVLTF

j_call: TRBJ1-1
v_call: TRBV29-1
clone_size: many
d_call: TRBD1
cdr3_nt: TGCAGCGTTGATGAAGGGGGCGCGGGGAACACTGAAGCTTTCTTT
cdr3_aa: CSVDEGGAGNTEAFF

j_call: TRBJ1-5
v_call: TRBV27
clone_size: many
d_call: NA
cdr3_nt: TGTGCCAGCAGTCCCAACGCCGGGGGGACCGATCAGCCCCAGCATTTT
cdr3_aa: CASSPNAGGTDQPQHF

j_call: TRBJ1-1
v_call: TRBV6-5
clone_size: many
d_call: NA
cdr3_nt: TGTGCCAGCAGTTATACAGGGCCCACTGAAGCTTTCTTT
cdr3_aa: CASSYTGPTEAFF

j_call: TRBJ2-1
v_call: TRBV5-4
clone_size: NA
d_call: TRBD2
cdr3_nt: TGTGCCAGCAGCTCCCAACTAACTAGCGGGTATAATGAGCAGTTCTTC
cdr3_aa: CASSSQLTSGYNEQFF

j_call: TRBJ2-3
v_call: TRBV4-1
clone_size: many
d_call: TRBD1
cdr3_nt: TGCGCCAGCAGCCAAGAATCTGCGGGACAGGCCGCAGATACGCAGTATTTT
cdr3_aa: CASSQESAGQAADTQYF